This T cell receptor (beta chain) stems from a study of post-analysis software for immune sequencing data. Study-wide results and limits: When compared against controls, multiple sclerosis patients showed significantly lower normalized Chao1 diversity. Five TRBV segments, including TRBV5-6, TRBV5-1 and TRBV20-1, were more frequent in patients than controls.

Presence of unique molecular identifiers characterized the TCR beta cDNA libraries. TCRdb recomputed calls from the PCR reads with MiXCR, one row per CDR3 protein. The profile shows about 760,000 distinct CDR3 sequences, just under 30% of them singletons. Germline assignment: CDR1 LGHDT and CDR2 YNNKEL (reference sequence). The CDR3 consists of 15 residues. The V and J ends lost 1 base and 7 bases respectively, with 16 bases between them. The table lists this clonotype with a count of one. Antigen specificity is unknown. The TCR was taken from a girl between 10 and 17 years old with multiple sclerosis. V usage is TRBV3-1 and J usage is TRBJ1-2; D remains ambiguous. The sample consisted of blood. The CDR3 region has the DNA TGTGCCAGCAGCCAAGGATTTGGACCCGGGAGTGGCTACACCTTC. This codes for CASSQGFGPGSGYTF. Full variable domain (rest looked up from reference TRBV3-1 and TRBJ1-2): DTAVSQTPKYLVTQMGNDKSIKCEQNLGHDTMYWYKQDSKKFLKIMFSYNNKELIINETVPNRFSPKSPDKAHLNLHINSLELGDSAVYFCASSQGFGPGSGYTFGSGTRLTVV.